The T cell receptor beta chain under discussion was sequenced for a study of cytomegalovirus exposure and HLA in healthy donors. The sample holds a few counts of this clone. In the PCR, 60 Vbeta and 13 Jbeta primers were used. Clones were read by immunoSEQ multiplex PCR, and TCRdb kept only the in-frame ones, dropping some. Of about 140,000 clones listed, 60% to 85% were seen once; the top ten hold around 7%. V lost 5 bases to trimming and J lost 3 bases; unmatched junction nucleotides: 7. The CDR3 length is 14 residues. Germline CDR1 and CDR2: MNHNS and SASEGT. V is TRBV6-1 and J is TRBJ2-7; 7 bases agree with TRBD2. The sequenced sample consisted of PBMCs. The receptor comes from a man aged 30-40 years in good health and CMV-seronegative. The CDR3, as DNA: TGTGCCAGCAGTACTAGCGACCGAGACTACGAGCAGTACTTC. Its protein is CASSTSDRDYEQYF.